The clone carrying this TCR beta chain was detected ten times or more. No antigen is known for it. The starting template was genomic DNA from bulk tumor, around 660 ng per sample. Surgical sampling yielded several biopsies per primary tumor (spaced far apart). Before undergoing curative surgery, patients had newly diagnosed non-small cell lung cancer that was untreated. The donor pool consisted of newly diagnosed non-small cell lung cancer patients who were having surgery with curative intent. These data are taken from a study of immune heterogeneity within non-small cell lung tumors. Study results and caveats: T-cell clonality in a given local region correlated moderately yet significantly with the local tumor mutational burden (R about 0.34). Dominant CDR3 beta clonotypes repeated across a patient's tumor loci, while different loci held unique high-frequency clones.

The CDR3 extends over 12 amino acids. Looked up from germline, CDR1 is KGHSH and CDR2 is LQKENI. Trimming removed 3 bases from V and 6 bases from J, with 5 bases in between. With 32 V and 13 J primers, multiplex PCR amplified the TCR beta CDR3. TCRdb used MiXCR to reprocess the multiplex PCR reads, holding one entry per CDR3 protein. Altogether about 12,000 distinct CDR3 sequences are present, 23% being singletons, with the ten largest covering around 15%. The TCR comes from a man in his forties or fifties with non-small cell lung cancer. This sequence joins TRBV18 and TRBJ2-2; D not resolved. Source material: lung tumor tissue. This CDR3 is CASSPPPGELFF. In nucleotides, the CDR3 is TGTGCCAGCTCACCGCCCCCCGGGGAGCTGTTTTTT.